The 25 T cell receptor beta chains below were found in one sample sequenced in a study of T cell changes during pregnancy in multiple sclerosis. TCRdb keeps only in-frame clones here, not all; method: immunoSEQ multiplex PCR. This sample carries fewer than 80,000 clones, around 92% of them seen once, and the ten largest clones take less than 2%. This material consisted of peripheral blood, taken in the third trimester of pregnancy. The receptors stem from a female donor in good health, enrolled as a control in a pregnancy study.

This chain links TRBV25-1 with TRBJ2-7, with a possible D match to TRBD2 (6 bases). V was cut by 4 bases and J by 3 bases, with 13 bases left in between. Germline V gene data show CDR1 as MGHDK and CDR2 as SYGVNS. CDR3 length: 14 residues. The CDR3 reads CASSGQAGNYEQYF. DNA of the CDR3: TGTGCCAGCAGTGGGCAGGCGGGGAACTACGAGCAGTACTTC.

The chain employs TRBV2 and TRBJ1-2; D perhaps matches TRBD1 (5 bases). Germline V gives CDR1 SNHLY, CDR2 FYNNEI. V was clipped by 8 bases and J by 4 bases, with 11 bases between them. The CDR3 runs to 12 residues. The CDR3 DNA reads TGTGCCAGCGATGGGGGGGGCTATGGCTACACCTTC. As protein: CASDGGGYGYTF.

The V gene is TRBV28, the J gene TRBJ2-7, with D possibly matching TRBD1 (5 bases). Germline lookup yields CDR1 MDHEN and CDR2 SYDVKM. CDR3 length: 14 residues. V was trimmed by 1 base and J by 1 base, leaving 8 bases between them. The CDR3 region has the DNA TGTGCCAGCAGTTTATCGACAGTTTCCTACGAGCAGTACTTC. Encoded protein: CASSLSTVSYEQYF.

A note on this clone: One end of the junction fails to match germline, which may point to a read error. The chain recombines TRBV7-7 with TRBJ2-1; 8 nucleotides match TRBD2. This CDR3 comprises 15 residues. From germline, CDR1 is SSHAT and CDR2 FNYEAQ (reference sequence). The CDR3 protein is CASSLGRGGTNEQFF. The CDR3 DNA reads TGTGCTAGCAGCTTAGGTCGGGGGGGTACGAATGAGCAGTTCTTC.

The gene calls are TRBV6-6 and TRBJ2-7; the match to TRBD2 covers 9 bases. The germline V gene encodes CDR1 MNHNY and CDR2 SVGAGI (reference sequence). V gave up 3 bases and J gave up 1 base; unmatched junction bases: 1. The CDR3 loop spans 14 amino acids. CDR3 sequence reads: CASSYSGGSYEQYF. In nucleotides, the CDR3 is TGTGCCAGCAGTTATAGCGGGGGTTCCTACGAGCAGTACTTC.

The chain couples TRBV15 to TRBJ2-5, with 7 nucleotides matching TRBD2. V was clipped by 6 bases and J by 5 bases; unmatched bases: 21. CDR1 and CDR2 (germline): LNHNV, YYDKDF (reference sequence). The CDR3 sequence is 18 residues long. CDR3 DNA sequence: TGTGCCACCAGAGCCCAACCGCGCGGGGGAGGGCCGGGGGAGACCCAGTACTTC. Encoded protein: CATRAQPRGGGPGETQYF.

This rearrangement joins TRBV7-3 to TRBJ1-6; 7 bases align to TRBD1. V shed 0 bases and J 10 bases; nucleotides not matched to a gene: 6. CDR1 SGHTA and CDR2 FQGTGA come from the germline V gene. The CDR3 sequence is 15 residues long. CDR3 in amino acids: CASSLTTGPGSPLHF. In nucleotides, the CDR3 is TGTGCCAGCAGCTTAACGACAGGGCCGGGCTCACCCCTCCACTTT. Full variable domain (rest looked up from reference TRBV7-3 and TRBJ1-6): GAGVSQTPSNKVTEKGKYVELRCDPISGHTALYWYRQSLGQGPEFLIYFQGTGAADDSGLPNDRFFAVRPEGSVSTLKIQRTERGDSAVYLCASSLTTGPGSPLHFGNGTRLTVT.

V and J are TRBV5-4 and TRBJ2-7, with 7 nucleotides matching TRBD1. The J segment lost 4 bases and the V segment lost 3 bases, leaving 4 bases of the junction unmatched. Germline CDR1 SGHNT, CDR2 YYREEE (reference sequence). This CDR3 is built from 13 residues. As DNA, the CDR3 is TGTGCCAGCAGCTCCCGGGACAGATACGAGCAGTACTTC. Its translation is CASSSRDRYEQYF.

DNA for the CDR3: TGTGCCAGCAGTTTGCGTACGGGGTATAATGAAAAACTGTTTTTT. It specifies CASSLRTGYNEKLFF. This rearrangement joins TRBV27 to TRBJ1-4; D not resolved. Germline lookup yields CDR1 MNHEY and CDR2 SMNVEV (reference sequence). This CDR3 spans 15 amino acids. V lost 3 bases to trimming and J lost 4 bases, with 12 bases between them.

The chain links TRBV5-6 to TRBJ2-3; 9 positions agree with TRBD2. V was pared by 4 bases and J by 4 bases, with 10 bases of the junction left unmatched. This CDR3 is 16 amino acids long. Germline values: CDR1 SGHDT, CDR2 YYEEEE. The CDR3 DNA follows: TGTGCCAGCAGCGCCAGGACTAGCGAATTCGCAGATACGCAGTATTTT. The encoded protein is CASSARTSEFADTQYF.

V and J are TRBV7-9 and TRBJ2-5, with 7 bases identical to TRBD1. V dropped 5 bases and J dropped 5; count of bases not matched to a gene: 2. CDR3 length: 12 residues. The germline CDR1 and CDR2 sequences are SEHNR and FQNEAQ (reference sequence). Here the CDR3 reads CASSRGLETQYF. Here the CDR3 DNA reads TGTGCCAGCAGCAGGGGGCTGGAGACCCAGTACTTC.

The V gene is TRBV6-5, the J gene TRBJ2-3; TRBD1 is a possible D gene (6 bases). Trimming took off 3 bases at V and 1 base at J, with 14 bases between the two ends. Germline lookup yields CDR1 MNHEY and CDR2 SVGAGI. There are 16 residues in the CDR3. The CDR3 here is CASSYGAGAGTDTQYF. The CDR3 DNA follows: TGTGCCAGCAGTTATGGCGCAGGGGCCGGCACAGATACGCAGTATTTT.

The chain joins TRBV5-1 to TRBJ2-1, with TRBD1 identical over 8 bases. V shed 10 bases and J 0 bases; nucleotides not matched to a gene: 18. CDR3 length: 18 amino acids. Germline V gene lookup returns CDR1 SGHRS and CDR2 YFSETQ. The CDR3 DNA sequence: TGCGCCGGGGAGAGACAGGGGCCACCGATAACCTCCTACAATGAGCAGTTCTTC. Translating it yields CAGERQGPPITSYNEQFF.

The V and J genes are TRBV27 and TRBJ2-1, with TRBD1 identical over 11 bases. V dropped 5 bases and J dropped 9; count of bases not matched to a gene: 18. This CDR3 has 18 amino acids. CDR1 and CDR2 from the germline V gene are MNHEY and SMNVEV (reference sequence). In nucleotides, the CDR3 is TGTGCCAGCAGTCCGGGACAGGGGGTCCCTCTAGCGGGTTTTGAGCAGTTCTTC. It is translated as CASSPGQGVPLAGFEQFF.

The chain combines TRBV29-1 with TRBJ1-2, with TRBD1 matching over 11 bases. V was clipped by 3 bases and J by 8 bases; unmatched bases: 8. The length of the CDR3 is 14 residues. Germline CDR1 and CDR2: SQVTM and ANQGSEA. This CDR3 reads CSVDRTGGVGGYTF. In DNA form, the CDR3 reads TGCAGCGTTGACCGGACAGGGGGCGTGGGGGGCTACACCTTC.

The chain uses TRBV30 and TRBJ2-7, with D possibly being TRBD2 (6 bases). Germline CDR1 GTSNPN, CDR2 SVGIG (reference sequence). The CDR3 is 13 residues long. V lost 0 bases and J lost 6, with 12 bases in between. CDR3 region: CAWSVIGGAEQYF. In DNA, the CDR3 is TGTGCCTGGAGTGTGATCGGGGGAGCCGAGCAGTACTTC.

The gene calls are TRBV7-8 and TRBJ1-1; no firm D call. Between the trimmed V and J ends, which lost 0 bases and 3 bases, there was a span of 5 bases. Germline CDR1 and CDR2: SGHVS and FQNEAQ. This CDR3 is 13 amino acids long. Written as DNA, the CDR3 is TGTGCCAGCAGCTTAGCCGGGGACACTGAAGCTTTCTTT. Translation: CASSLAGDTEAFF.

The rearrangement uses TRBV30 and TRBJ2-1; D perhaps matches TRBD2 (5 bases). Germline V CDR1 and CDR2: GTSNPN, SVGIG (reference sequence). Trimming shortened V by 3 bases and J by 7 bases, and 16 bases separated the two germline ends. The CDR3 length is 14 residues. CDR3 nucleotides: TGTGCCTGGAGGGAAACGGAGGTACGGAATGAGCAGTTCTTC. Amino acids: CAWRETEVRNEQFF.

The chain uses TRBV18 and TRBJ1-2; maybe TRBD1 (5 bases). The germline CDR1 and CDR2 sequences are KGHSH and LQKENI. CDR3 length: 17 residues. Trimming left V 3 bases short and J 1 base short, with 18 bases between. CDR3 sequence (DNA): TGTGCCAGCTCACCGGGGCCCCCCGCCCCTAATAACTATGGCTACACCTTC. This encodes CASSPGPPAPNNYGYTF.

V and J are TRBV10-2 and TRBJ1-2; tentative D call: TRBD1 (5 bases). Trimming pared 4 bases from V and 4 bases from J, leaving 10 bases between. CDR1 is WSHSY and CDR2 is SAAADI in the germline V gene. The CDR3 length is 13 residues. The CDR3 here is CASSARQGYGYTF. For the CDR3, the DNA is TGCGCCAGCAGTGCGCGGCAGGGCTATGGCTACACCTTC.

The DNA of the CDR3 is TGTGCCAGCAGCTTCACGGCGGCAGCCGGGAACACTGAAGCTTTCTTT. As protein: CASSFTAAAGNTEAFF. J is TRBJ1-1 and V is TRBV7-8; D gene uncertain. The CDR3 sequence is 16 residues long. V lost 3 bases to trimming and J lost 1 base, with 15 bases between them. Looked up from germline, CDR1 is SGHVS and CDR2 is FQNEAQ. Based on the CDR3 plus reference TRBV7-8 and TRBJ1-1, the full variable domain is GAGVSQSPRYKVAKRGQDVALRCDPISGHVSLFWYQQALGQGPEFLTYFQNEAQLDKSGLPSDRFFAERPEGSVSTLKIQRTQQEDSAVYLCASSFTAAAGNTEAFFGQGTRLTVV.

V usage is TRBV4-3 and J usage is TRBJ1-1; a weak D match, TRBD1 (6 bases). The V end lost 4 bases, the J end lost 1 base, and 7 bases lay between the germline ends. Germline V gives CDR1 LGHNA, CDR2 YSLEER. This CDR3 has 13 residues. This chain's CDR3 is CASSPQGNTEAFF. Here the CDR3 DNA reads TGCGCCAGCAGCCCACAGGGGAACACTGAAGCTTTCTTT.

The gene calls are TRBV5-1 and TRBJ2-3; D gene ambiguous. CDR3 size: 13 residues. Germline lookup yields CDR1 SGHRS and CDR2 YFSETQ. Deletions cut 2 bases from V and 6 bases from J, with 10 bases between. Here the CDR3 DNA reads TGCGCCAGCAGCTTCAACCCCGCGGATACGCAGTATTTT. Translated, it gives CASSFNPADTQYF. Supplemented by reference TRBV5-1 and TRBJ2-3, the full variable domain reads KAGVTQTPRYLIKTRGQQVTLSCSPISGHRSVSWYQQTPGQGLQFLFEYFSETQRNKGNFPGRFSGRQFSNSRSEMNVSTLELGDSALYLCASSFNPADTQYFGPGTRLTVL.

The gene calls are TRBV27 and TRBJ2-1; no definite D call. This CDR3 has 14 residues. Germline V gene data show CDR1 as MNHEY and CDR2 as SMNVEV (reference sequence). The V and J ends lost 4 bases and 0 bases respectively, with 7 bases between them. The CDR3 DNA reads TGTGCCAGCAGTTCCGCGGACTCCTACAATGAGCAGTTCTTC. It encodes CASSSADSYNEQFF.

The V gene is TRBV6-5, the J gene TRBJ2-7; the D gene is possibly TRBD2 (6 bases). In germline, CDR1 is MNHEY, CDR2 SVGAGI. With 2 bases removed from V and 0 bases from J, the gap between germline ends came to 11 bases. The CDR3 has 15 residues. CDR3 DNA sequence: TGTGCCAGCAGTTACGATACTAGCTCCTCCTACGAGCAGTACTTC. Amino acid sequence: CASSYDTSSSYEQYF.